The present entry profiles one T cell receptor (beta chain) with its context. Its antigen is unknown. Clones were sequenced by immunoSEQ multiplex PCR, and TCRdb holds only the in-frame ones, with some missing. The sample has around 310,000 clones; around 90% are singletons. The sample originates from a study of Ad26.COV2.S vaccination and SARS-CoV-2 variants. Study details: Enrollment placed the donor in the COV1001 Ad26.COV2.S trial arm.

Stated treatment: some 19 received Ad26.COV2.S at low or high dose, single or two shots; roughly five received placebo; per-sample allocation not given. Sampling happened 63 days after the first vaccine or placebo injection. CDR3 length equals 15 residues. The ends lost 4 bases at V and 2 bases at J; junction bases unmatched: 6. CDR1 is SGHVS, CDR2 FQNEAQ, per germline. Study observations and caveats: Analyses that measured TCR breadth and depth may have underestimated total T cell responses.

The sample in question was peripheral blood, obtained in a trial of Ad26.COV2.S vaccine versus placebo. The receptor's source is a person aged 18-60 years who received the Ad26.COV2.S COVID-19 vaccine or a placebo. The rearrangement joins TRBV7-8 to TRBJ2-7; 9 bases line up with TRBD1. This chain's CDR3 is CASSYNRGPPYEQYF. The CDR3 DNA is TGTGCCAGCAGCTACAACAGGGGGCCCCCCTACGAGCAGTACTTC.